Listed here is a single T cell receptor (beta chain). In the original workflow: Reference gene primer amplification gave estimated nucleated cell counts. Assay used: immunoSEQ multiplex PCR; TCRdb lists only in-frame clones, some missing. The V and J calls and clone size come from that table; D and trimming were worked out from the DNA. Here the sample spans about 260,000 clones, over 70% being singletons. The sample originates from a study of blood T cell repertoires in COVID-19. Whole-study context: Sites across the United States, Italy and Spain contributed samples from acute and convalescent COVID-19. PBMCs, B-cell-depleted T cells, or T cells were the source of the cDNA or gDNA that made up the material.

Deletions cut 3 bases from V and 0 bases from J, with 12 bases between. The CDR3 is 15 amino acids. Germline V gene sequence: CDR1 SGHTA, CDR2 FQGNSA. Input material: peripheral blood. The receptor comes from a woman between 40 and 50 years old who had recovered from COVID-19. The chain links TRBV7-2 to TRBJ2-7, with D maybe TRBD2 (6 bases). CDR3 nucleotides: TGTGCCAGCAGCTTGGAGGGCGGGGCCTCCTACGAGCAGTACTTC. Protein sequence: CASSLEGGASYEQYF. The whole variable domain, filled in from reference TRBV7-2 and TRBJ2-7, reads GAGVSQSPSNKVTEKGKDVELRCDPISGHTALYWYRQSLGQGLEFLIYFQGNSAPDKSGLPSDRFSAERTGGSVSTLTIQRTQQEDSAVYLCASSLEGGASYEQYFGPGTRLTVT.